This entry features one T cell receptor beta chain sequence. V lost 5 bases and J 4 bases, leaving 12 bases between the germline ends. From germline, CDR1 is LNHDA and CDR2 SQIVND (reference sequence). This CDR3 has 15 residues. This sample is drawn from a study of technical replicates of blood from a few donors. Generated by immunoSEQ multiplex PCR, the TCRdb table keeps only in-frame clones and is missing some. The table lists under 90,000 clones, roughly 92% of them singletons, with more than 0.25% in the top ten. The chain combines TRBV19 with TRBJ2-6; no firm D call. The sequence came from a human donor in good health. Sample: T cells isolated from PBMCs. The CDR3 bases are TGTGCCAGTAGTGTTGTGGGCTCGGGGGCCAACGTCCTGACTTTC. Residues: CASSVVGSGANVLTF.